These T cell receptor beta chains were read from a single sample in a study of blood T cell repertoires in COVID-19. Repertoires were generated with immunoSEQ multiplex PCR, while TCRdb's copy carries only in-frame clones and drops some. The sample carries tens of thousands of clones, 70% to 90% recorded once. The sample consisted of peripheral blood. The receptor set was obtained from a man aged 60 to 69 in a cohort sampled during active COVID-19. Both conserved end residues are part of each CDR3. A D gene is named only where the DNA matches it firmly. For some rows the clone size is stated as once, few or many, or as a class when expanded; others skip it.

CDR3 | DNA | size | J | D | V
CASKGTSNTGELFF | TGTGCCAGCAAGGGGACTTCGAACACCGGGGAGCTGTTTTTT | NA | TRBJ2-2 | NA | TRBV27
CASRSGTGGFSGANVLTF | TGTGCCAGCAGGTCTGGGACAGGGGGCTTTTCTGGGGCCAACGTCCTGACTTTC | few | TRBJ2-6 | TRBD1 | TRBV27
CASSPSPISDTQYF | TGTGCCAGCAGCCCTTCCCCTATCTCAGATACGCAGTATTTT | NA | TRBJ2-3 | NA | TRBV27
CASSYLPGQMEYF | TGTGCCAGCAGTTACCTACCGGGACAGATGGAGTACTTC | NA | TRBJ2-7 | TRBD1 | TRBV6-2/TRBV6-3
CASSLVRLPETQYF | TGTGCCAGCAGCTTGGTCCGGTTACCAGAGACCCAGTACTTC | NA | TRBJ2-5 | NA | TRBV5-6
CASSLGEREKTRETQYF | TGTGCCAGCAGCTTAGGAGAGCGGGAAAAGACGAGGGAGACCCAGTACTTC | NA | TRBJ2-5 | TRBD2 | TRBV7-6
CASSLGAVTDTQYF | TGTGCCAGCAGCTTAGGAGCGGTCACAGATACGCAGTATTTT | NA | TRBJ2-3 | NA | TRBV7-2
CASIPSGGFSYEQYF | TGTGCCAGCATTCCTAGCGGGGGGTTCTCCTACGAGCAGTACTTC | NA | TRBJ2-7 | TRBD2 | TRBV2
CASSVTGPNQPQHF | TGTGCCAGCAGTGTTACAGGGCCCAATCAGCCCCAGCATTTT | NA | TRBJ1-5 | NA | TRBV27
CASSLAAGGTGELFF | TGCGCCAGCAGCTTGGCAGCGGGGGGCACCGGGGAGCTGTTTTTT | NA | TRBJ2-2 | TRBD2 | TRBV5-1
CASIPTTSKGIQYF | TGTGCCAGCATCCCAACGACCTCGAAGGGGATTCAGTACTTC | NA | TRBJ2-4 | NA | TRBV28
CASSLDRGALYGYTF | TGTGCCAGCAGCTTAGATCGCGGGGCTCTCTATGGCTACACCTTC | NA | TRBJ1-2 | NA | TRBV11-2
CASATANYGYTF | TGTGCCAGTGCGACAGCTAACTATGGCTACACCTTC | NA | TRBJ1-2 | NA | TRBV19
CASSSGLINQPQHF | TGTGCCAGCAGTTCAGGACTGATCAATCAGCCCCAGCATTTT | NA | TRBJ1-5 | NA | TRBV28
CASSLGRNQETQYF | TGTGCCAGCAGCTTAGGCAGGAACCAAGAGACCCAGTACTTC | NA | TRBJ2-5 | NA | TRBV7-2
CASSPLQAETYEQYF | TGTGCCAGCAGCCCACTACAGGCAGAAACCTACGAGCAGTACTTC | few | TRBJ2-7 | NA | TRBV14
CASSQLQGRGEKLFF | TGTGCCAGCAGCCAACTGCAGGGGAGGGGTGAAAAACTGTTTTTT | few | TRBJ1-4 | NA | TRBV11-2
CASSLDLGTTGELFF | TGTGCCAGCAGCTTAGACCTAGGAACTACCGGGGAGCTGTTTTTT | NA | TRBJ2-2 | NA | TRBV7-2
CASSPGGPRNSPLHF | TGTGCCAGCAGCCCCGGGGGACCACGGAATTCACCCCTCCACTTT | NA | TRBJ1-6 | NA | TRBV3-1/TRBV3-2
CASSWDWNTEAFF | TGTGCCAGCAGTTGGGACTGGAACACTGAAGCTTTCTTT | NA | TRBJ1-1 | NA | TRBV6-5
CASPGKNTEAFF | TGTGCCAGCCCCGGGAAGAACACTGAAGCTTTCTTT | NA | TRBJ1-1 | NA | TRBV13
CASSQDATVKKEKLFF | TGTGCCAGCAGCCAGGATGCGACAGTCAAGAAGGAAAAACTGTTTTTT | NA | TRBJ1-4 | NA | TRBV4-2
CASSSDRDGANVLTF | TGTGCCAGCAGCTCGGACAGGGACGGGGCCAACGTCCTGACTTTC | NA | TRBJ2-6 | TRBD1 | TRBV7-9
CATSRSTQGVANEQFF | TGTGCCACCAGCAGATCGACACAGGGGGTTGCAAATGAGCAGTTCTTC | NA | TRBJ2-1 | TRBD1 | TRBV15
CATSRVRVQETQYF | TGTGCCACCAGCAGAGTGAGGGTTCAAGAGACCCAGTACTTC | NA | TRBJ2-5 | NA | TRBV15
CASSREAVAGGLLAKNIQYF | TGTGCCAGCAGCCGAGAGGCGGTAGCGGGAGGGCTCCTAGCCAAAAACATTCAGTACTTC | NA | TRBJ2-4 | TRBD2 | TRBV7-8
CASSQAGNDNQPQHF | TGTGCCAGCAGTCAAGCAGGGAACGACAATCAGCCCCAGCATTTT | NA | TRBJ1-5 | NA | TRBV27
CASSPGHDKETQYF | TGTGCCAGCAGCCCCGGACATGATAAAGAGACCCAGTACTTC | once | TRBJ2-5 | NA | TRBV5-6
CASTRDQKNEQFF | TGTGCCAGCACCAGGGATCAAAAGAATGAGCAGTTCTTC | NA | TRBJ2-1 | NA | TRBV2
CASSKTGNYGYTF | TGTGCCAGCAGCAAGACAGGGAACTATGGCTACACCTTC | NA | TRBJ1-2 | TRBD1 | TRBV25-1
CASSRDRATNEKLFF | TGTGCCAGCTCACGGGACAGGGCAACTAATGAAAAACTGTTTTTT | NA | TRBJ1-4 | TRBD1 | TRBV18
CASSQDLRGLIDNEQFF | TGTGCCAGCAGCCAAGATTTACGGGGATTGATCGACAATGAGCAGTTCTTC | few | TRBJ2-1 | NA | TRBV3-1/TRBV3-2
CSVGDTASGTQYF | TGCAGCGTTGGGGACACAGCTTCTGGTACGCAGTATTTT | NA | TRBJ2-3 | NA | TRBV29-1
CAGGATGGYGYTF | TGTGCCGGCGGCGCGACAGGGGGCTATGGCTACACCTTC | NA | TRBJ1-2 | TRBD1 | TRBV2
CASSDDRGVEQYF | TGTGCCAGCAGTGACGACAGGGGGGTCGAGCAGTACTTC | NA | TRBJ2-7 | TRBD1 | TRBV6-1
CASSGGQGWTEAFF | TGTGCCAGTAGCGGCGGACAGGGATGGACTGAAGCTTTCTTT | NA | TRBJ1-1 | TRBD1 | TRBV19
CASSLAAQGPPYEQYF | TGTGCCAGCAGCTTAGCTGCGCAGGGGCCCCCCTACGAGCAGTACTTC | NA | TRBJ2-7 | NA | TRBV7-8
CASSLSGPYGYTF | TGTGCCAGCAGCTTATCGGGTCCCTATGGCTACACCTTC | NA | TRBJ1-2 | NA | TRBV7-3
CASSPRLGELFF | TGTGCCAGCAGCCCCCGTTTAGGGGAGCTGTTTTTT | NA | TRBJ2-2 | NA | TRBV14
CASSGSTGVNEQYF | TGTGCCAGCTCTGGAAGTACAGGGGTGAACGAGCAGTACTTC | NA | TRBJ2-7 | TRBD1 | TRBV18
CASSPQGRSTDTQYF | TGTGCCAGTAGTCCCCAGGGGAGAAGCACAGATACGCAGTATTTT | NA | TRBJ2-3 | NA | TRBV19
CASSFLGNEQFF | TGTGCCAGCAGTTTCCTAGGAAATGAGCAGTTCTTC | NA | TRBJ2-1 | NA | TRBV28